This note documents a single TCR beta chain sequence. A junction boundary mismatches the germline segment, possibly from a read error. Sequencing used immunoSEQ multiplex PCR; TCRdb keeps in-frame clones, though not all of them. This repertoire shows 67,000 or so clones, roughly 87% found once; its top ten account for approximately 1%. This sample was taken from a study of OX40 agonist ivuxolimab in advanced cancers. On the study more broadly: It was ivuxolimab, an agonistic anti-OX40 (CD134) antibody, that patients were treated with.

This CDR3 spans 12 amino acids. Germline V gene sequence: CDR1 LGHNA, CDR2 YNFKEQ. The sequence was collected from an adult with an advanced solid tumor such as melanoma, head and neck, liver or kidney cancer. This chain connects TRBV4-2 to TRBJ2-5; no firm D call. Sequencing used CD4+ or CD8+ T cells sorted from blood, obtained in a trial of the OX40 agonist ivuxolimab. In nucleotides, the CDR3 is TGTGCCAGCAGCCATTTACGAGAGGCCCAGTACTTC. Translating it yields CASSHLREAQYF.